Below are 32 T cell receptor beta chains sequenced from a single sample in a study of CD8 T cells in Susac syndrome. An amount of RNA that ranged from about 0.45 to 1 ug was reverse transcribed with random hexamers. TCRdb independently ran MiXCR on the immunoSEQ multiplex PCR reads; one entry per CDR3 protein. The sample lists over 150,000 distinct CDR3 sequences, roughly 94% occurring once. The sequenced sample was CD4+ T cells from PBMCs. The source is a human donor with Susac syndrome.

J is TRBJ2-3 and V is TRBV20-1, with TRBD2 identical over 11 bases. Germline CDR1 reads DFQATT; CDR2 reads SNEGSKA (reference sequence). The length of the CDR3 is 14 residues. With V trimmed by 7 bases and J by 5 bases, 8 bases remained unmatched. The CDR3 DNA sequence: TGCAGTGTCGCTAGCGGGAGGAGGGAAGATACGCAGTATTTT. Protein: CSVASGRREDTQYF.

The chain joins TRBV9 to TRBJ1-1, with a weak D call TRBD1 (6 bases). Germline V CDR1 and CDR2: SGDLS, YYNGEE. The germline V and J ends were trimmed by 0 bases and 6 bases, with 12 bases remaining between them. This CDR3 has 14 amino acids. CDR3 region: CASSVAPGDPEAFF. CDR3 bases: TGTGCCAGCAGCGTAGCTCCAGGGGACCCTGAAGCTTTCTTT. Full variable domain (missing parts from reference TRBV9 and TRBJ1-1): DSGVTQTPKHLITATGQRVTLRCSPRSGDLSVYWYQQSLDQGLQFLIQYYNGEERAKGNILERFSAQQFPDLHSELNLSSLELGDSALYFCASSVAPGDPEAFFGQGTRLTVV.

The rearrangement uses TRBV7-2 and TRBJ2-7; D remains unclear. From germline, CDR1 is SGHTA and CDR2 FQGNSA. The CDR3 contains 15 residues. V was pared by 1 base and J by 2 bases, with 12 bases between. The CDR3 bases are TGTGCCAGCAGCTTAGGGCCCGATAGGACCTACGAGCAGTACTTC. Its translation: CASSLGPDRTYEQYF.

The chain couples TRBV25-1 to TRBJ2-7; the D gene is possibly TRBD2 (5 bases). The CDR3 has 14 amino acids. Germline CDR1 MGHDK, CDR2 SYGVNS. V gave up 1 base and J gave up 3 bases, with 10 bases separating them. CDR3 in DNA: TGTGCCAGCAGTGAATTCGGAGGATACTACGAGCAGTACTTC. It codes for CASSEFGGYYEQYF.

This clonotype was recorded only once. Here the CDR3 DNA reads TGTGCCAGCAGCCTTAGAGGACTAGCCAAAAACATTCAGTACTTC. This gives the protein CASSLRGLAKNIQYF. The chain combines TRBV28 with TRBJ2-4; TRBD2 is a possible D gene (5 bases). This CDR3 comprises 15 residues. Per germline, CDR1 MDHEN and CDR2 SYDVKM. V lost 6 bases and J 0 bases, leaving 12 bases between the germline ends.

This clonotype was recorded a few times. V usage is TRBV29-1 and J usage is TRBJ2-7; the D gene is possibly TRBD1 (6 bases). The germline CDR1 and CDR2 sequences are SQVTM and ANQGSEA. V gave up 7 bases and J gave up 2 bases, with 15 bases separating them. The CDR3 contains 13 residues. The CDR3 bases are TGCAGCGCGAGAGGACAGCTAGCCTACGAGCAGTACTTC. It yields the protein CSARGQLAYEQYF.

This chain joins TRBV7-9 and TRBJ2-1, with D uncertain. This CDR3 spans 17 amino acids. Germline V gene data show CDR1 as SEHNR and CDR2 as FQNEAQ (reference sequence). The germline V and J ends were trimmed by 1 base and 7 bases, with 20 bases remaining between them. CDR3 in amino acids: CASSLEGVPGYSNEQFF. The CDR3 DNA sequence: TGTGCCAGCAGCTTAGAAGGTGTCCCCGGGTACTCTAATGAGCAGTTCTTC.

The chain employs TRBV18 and TRBJ2-5, with a tentative D call TRBD2 (6 bases). The CDR3 is 13 amino acids. The V gene's germline CDR1 is KGHSH and CDR2 LQKENI. V gave up 2 bases and J gave up 4 bases, with 8 bases separating them. CDR3 coding DNA: TGTGCCAGCTCACCAGGGGAGGCAGAGACCCAGTACTTC. The encoded protein is CASSPGEAETQYF.

V is TRBV14 and J is TRBJ2-1, with 8 bases identical to TRBD2. Trimming at V came to 2 bases and at J to 7 bases, leaving 10 bases not matched to a gene. The germline CDR1 and CDR2 sequences are SGHDN and FVKESK. The CDR3 contains 16 residues. The CDR3 protein is CASSQLAGLRQNEQFF. The CDR3 DNA reads TGTGCCAGCAGCCAATTAGCGGGACTGCGTCAGAATGAGCAGTTCTTC.

The chain combines TRBV2 with TRBJ1-1; tentatively, D is TRBD1 (6 bases). This CDR3 has 11 amino acids. Trimming took 10 bases from V and 11 from J, leaving 17 bases between them. Germline CDR1 SNHLY, CDR2 FYNNEI. The CDR3 reads CATYSRGLAFF. The CDR3 DNA reads TGTGCCACCTACAGCAGGGGCCTGGCTTTCTTT.

This chain's CDR3 is CASSSFWNVGGNSPLHF. CDR3 DNA sequence: TGTGCCAGCAGCTCCTTTTGGAACGTGGGAGGGAATTCACCCCTCCACTTT. The chain links TRBV7-2 to TRBJ1-6; D is uncertain. CDR1 SGHTA and CDR2 FQGNSA come from the germline V gene. Trimming shortened V by 4 bases and J by 7 bases, and 20 bases separated the two germline ends. This CDR3 has 17 amino acids.

The chain is built from TRBV16 and TRBJ2-3; 7 nucleotides align to TRBD1. The CDR3 contains 15 residues. CDR1 is KGHSY and CDR2 is FQNENV in the germline V gene. The ends lost 1 base at V and 4 bases at J; junction bases unmatched: 5. The CDR3 DNA follows: TGTGCCAGCAGCCAATTCGGACAGGTTGCAGATACGCAGTATTTT. Its translation is CASSQFGQVADTQYF.

The chain links TRBV6-2 or TRBV6-3 to TRBJ2-7, with 10 positions matching TRBD2. CDR3 length: 14 residues. V shed 7 bases and J 7 bases; nucleotides not matched to a gene: 10. In germline, CDR1 is MNHEY, CDR2 SVGEGT. The CDR3 nucleotides read TGTGCCAGCAACACGGTGCTAGCGGGAGCAGAGCAGTACTTC. Translated, it gives CASNTVLAGAEQYF.

This rearrangement joins TRBV20-1 to TRBJ2-3, with 7 nucleotides matching TRBD2. This CDR3 is 14 amino acids long. In germline, CDR1 is DFQATT, CDR2 SNEGSKA (reference sequence). After removal of 6 bases from V and 2 bases from J, the junction contained 8 bases not matched to a gene. DNA for the CDR3: TGCAGTGCCGAAGCCGGGACTAACACAGATACGCAGTATTTT. Translation: CSAEAGTNTDTQYF.

The CDR3 spells CSVEGVRGYTF. The DNA for the CDR3 is TGCAGCGTTGAAGGGGTGAGGGGCTACACCTTC. The chain recombines TRBV29-1 with TRBJ1-2; no clear D gene. This CDR3 region has 11 residues. The germline V gene has CDR1 SQVTM and CDR2 ANQGSEA. Trimming pared 1 base from V and 8 bases from J, leaving 8 bases between.

This clonotype was seen just once. This chain joins TRBV19 and TRBJ1-1, with D maybe TRBD1 (6 bases). Trimming removed 6 bases from V and 1 base from J, with 9 bases in between. The germline gives CDR1 LNHDA, CDR2 SQIVND (reference sequence). The CDR3 consists of 13 residues. CDR3 in DNA: TGTGCCAGTAGCGACAGGAGGAACACTGAAGCTTTCTTT. Its translation is CASSDRRNTEAFF. Combining the CDR3 with reference TRBV19 and TRBJ1-1 gives the whole variable domain DGGITQSPKYLFRKEGQNVTLSCEQNLNHDAMYWYRQDPGQGLRLIYYSQIVNDFQKGDIAEGYSVSREKKESFPLTVTSAQKNPTAFYLCASSDRRNTEAFFGQGTRLTVV.

V usage is TRBV19 and J usage is TRBJ2-6, with 12 bases lining up with TRBD2. The CDR3 length is 19 residues. After removal of 4 bases from V and 4 bases from J, the junction contained 11 bases not matched to a gene. The germline V gene encodes CDR1 LNHDA and CDR2 SQIVND (reference sequence). The CDR3 sequence: CASSNPSGRATPGANVLTF. The DNA of the CDR3 is TGTGCCAGTAGTAACCCTAGCGGGAGGGCAACGCCCGGGGCCAACGTCCTGACTTTC.

The rearrangement joins TRBV24-1 to TRBJ2-7; 7 bases agree with TRBD1. The CDR3 covers 15 residues. Germline V lookup: CDR1 KGHDR, CDR2 SFDVKD. After removal of 2 bases from V and 4 bases from J, the junction contained 7 bases not matched to a gene. The CDR3 protein is CATSDSRDRPYEQYF. As DNA, the CDR3 is TGTGCCACCAGTGATTCACGGGACAGACCTTACGAGCAGTACTTC.

The rearrangement uses TRBV12-5 and TRBJ2-3; D is uncertain. This CDR3 is built from 16 residues. Trimming took 3 bases from V and 0 from J, leaving 13 bases between them. The germline CDR1 and CDR2 sequences are LGHNT and FRNRAP. CDR3: CASGFGRQYSTDTQYF. CDR3 nucleotides: TGTGCTAGTGGTTTCGGCCGGCAATATAGCACAGATACGCAGTATTTT.

The chain carries TRBV20-1 and TRBJ1-1; maybe TRBD1 (5 bases). V was pared by 3 bases and J by 4 bases, with 9 bases between. Germline V gene lookup returns CDR1 DFQATT and CDR2 SNEGSKA (reference sequence). There are 12 residues in the CDR3. This CDR3 is CSASYQGTEAFF. CDR3 sequence (DNA): TGCAGTGCTAGTTATCAGGGCACTGAAGCTTTCTTT.

The chain combines TRBV28 with TRBJ2-7, with a possible D match to TRBD1 (5 bases). Germline loops: CDR1 MDHEN, CDR2 SYDVKM. This CDR3 comprises 13 residues. The ends were cut back, 3 bases at V and 5 bases at J, with 11 bases in the middle. CDR3 sequence: CASSFGLGDEQYF. In nucleotides, the CDR3 is TGTGCCAGCAGTTTTGGTTTAGGGGACGAGCAGTACTTC.

The J gene is TRBJ2-7, the V gene TRBV20-1, with 10 bases aligning to TRBD2. Germline lookup yields CDR1 DFQATT and CDR2 SNEGSKA (reference sequence). The CDR3 runs 15 residues. After removal of 3 bases from V and 4 bases from J, the junction contained 9 bases not matched to a gene. CDR3 in amino acids: CSASSLAGEVYEQYF. The DNA for the CDR3 is TGCAGTGCTAGCAGCCTAGCGGGAGAAGTTTACGAGCAGTACTTC.

V is TRBV29-1 and J is TRBJ2-7, with TRBD2 matching 10 bases. The CDR3 totals 14 residues. Germline CDR1 and CDR2: SQVTM and ANQGSEA. Trimming took 5 bases from V and 4 from J; bases not matched to a gene: 8. CDR3 nucleotides: TGCAGCGTTAAGGCGGCTAGCGGGAGTTACGAGCAGTACTTC. Its translation: CSVKAASGSYEQYF.

This clonotype appeared a few times. The V gene is TRBV12-3 or TRBV12-4, the J gene TRBJ2-6; TRBD1 might be the D (6 bases). Trimming stripped 5 bases from V and 1 base from J, with 9 bases between. This CDR3 contains 15 residues. In DNA, the CDR3 is TGTGCCAGCAGTCCTGGGACATCTGGGGCCAACGTCCTGACTTTC. This codes for CASSPGTSGANVLTF.

This clonotype was detected once. The genes are TRBV21-1 and TRBJ1-3. TRBV21-1 is a pseudogene segment. The CDR3 contains 14 residues. The CDR3 spells CASSKRGTGNTIYF. DNA of the CDR3: TGTGCCAGCAGCAAGCGGGGGACTGGAAACACCATATATTTT.

The V call is TRBV7-9, the J call TRBJ1-1, with D perhaps matching TRBD1 (5 bases). From germline, CDR1 is SEHNR and CDR2 FQNEAQ (reference sequence). The CDR3 contains 13 residues. V was cut by 4 bases and J by 5 bases, with 11 bases left in between. CDR3 region: CASSSDSWTEAFF. CDR3 bases: TGTGCCAGCAGCTCAGACAGTTGGACTGAAGCTTTCTTT.

The chain has TRBV18 and TRBJ1-5, with unresolved D. Germline lookup yields CDR1 KGHSH and CDR2 LQKENI. Between the trimmed V and J ends, which lost 1 base and 0 bases, there was a span of 10 bases. The CDR3 runs 16 residues. The CDR3 protein is CASSPQSGDSNQPQHF. The CDR3 coding sequence is TGTGCCAGCTCACCACAATCGGGAGATAGCAATCAGCCCCAGCATTTT.

The chain has TRBV7-8 and TRBJ2-5; possibly TRBD2 for D (6 bases). Germline CDR1 is SGHVS and CDR2 is FQNEAQ. The CDR3 totals 14 residues. With 6 bases removed from V and 5 bases from J, the gap between germline ends came to 16 bases. This chain's CDR3 is CASSPSRGIETQYF. The DNA of the CDR3 is TGTGCCAGCAGTCCCTCCCGGGGGATCGAGACCCAGTACTTC.

V gene TRBV4-2 combines with J gene TRBJ2-2, with 10 bases lining up with TRBD2. Trimming removed 1 base from V and 6 bases from J; junction bases left unmatched: 5. Germline lookup yields CDR1 LGHNA and CDR2 YNFKEQ. The CDR3 runs 16 residues. The CDR3 loop reads CASSQVFLAGAGELFF. In nucleotides, the CDR3 is TGTGCCAGCAGCCAAGTATTCCTAGCGGGGGCCGGGGAGCTGTTTTTT.

The table lists this clonotype with a count of one. V usage is TRBV20-1 and J usage is TRBJ1-2, with 7 bases matching TRBD1. The CDR3 consists of 14 residues. CDR1 DFQATT and CDR2 SNEGSKA come from the germline V gene (reference sequence). Trimming took 5 bases from V and 0 from J; bases not matched to a gene: 6. The CDR3 region is CSAEGAAPNYGYTF. The DNA of the CDR3 is TGCAGTGCTGAGGGGGCCGCCCCTAACTATGGCTACACCTTC.

The chain is built from TRBV20-1 and TRBJ2-5, with 7 bases lining up with TRBD1. Per germline, CDR1 DFQATT and CDR2 SNEGSKA (reference sequence). The CDR3 extends over 14 amino acids. Trimming removed 3 bases from V and 2 bases from J; junction bases left unmatched: 6. The DNA for the CDR3 is TGCAGTGCTAGTAAACCGGGACAGCAAGAGACCCAGTACTTC. Encoded protein: CSASKPGQQETQYF.

The V and J genes are TRBV30 and TRBJ1-1; D gene unclear. Trimming took 0 bases from V and 11 from J, leaving 16 bases between them. The CDR3 runs 13 residues. From germline, CDR1 is GTSNPN and CDR2 SVGIG (reference sequence). The CDR3 coding sequence is TGTGCCTGGAGTGTACTTGGGGTGACTACCGCTTTCTTT. This translates into CAWSVLGVTTAFF.